What follows is one T cell receptor (beta chain) and its context. This CDR3 region has 16 residues. V gave up 2 bases and J gave up 1 base, with 11 bases separating them. Germline V gene sequence: CDR1 MDHEN, CDR2 SYDVKM. The data were taken from a study of blood T cell repertoires in COVID-19. Across the study: The origin of the acute and convalescent COVID-19 samples was the United States, Italy and Spain. PBMCs, B-cell-depleted T cells, or T cells provided the cDNA or gDNA that made up the material.

Source study methods: Reference gene primers were amplified, and this amplification served to estimate nucleated cell counts. Produced via immunoSEQ multiplex PCR; TCRdb's table is partial and in-frame only. The V and J calls and clone size are taken from that table; D and trimming were inferred from the DNA. The sample includes around 260,000 clones, around 82% of them seen just once. Seattle enrolled patients during active infection and tracked them longitudinally. This sequence was found in a person aged 65-85 years with COVID-19, enrolled during active disease. The sequencing sample was made of peripheral blood. This chain links TRBV28 with TRBJ1-4; D is unclear. Here the CDR3 reads CASSLPFGGTNEKLFF. In DNA form, the CDR3 reads TGTGCCAGCAGTTTACCCTTCGGAGGAACTAATGAAAAACTGTTTTTT.